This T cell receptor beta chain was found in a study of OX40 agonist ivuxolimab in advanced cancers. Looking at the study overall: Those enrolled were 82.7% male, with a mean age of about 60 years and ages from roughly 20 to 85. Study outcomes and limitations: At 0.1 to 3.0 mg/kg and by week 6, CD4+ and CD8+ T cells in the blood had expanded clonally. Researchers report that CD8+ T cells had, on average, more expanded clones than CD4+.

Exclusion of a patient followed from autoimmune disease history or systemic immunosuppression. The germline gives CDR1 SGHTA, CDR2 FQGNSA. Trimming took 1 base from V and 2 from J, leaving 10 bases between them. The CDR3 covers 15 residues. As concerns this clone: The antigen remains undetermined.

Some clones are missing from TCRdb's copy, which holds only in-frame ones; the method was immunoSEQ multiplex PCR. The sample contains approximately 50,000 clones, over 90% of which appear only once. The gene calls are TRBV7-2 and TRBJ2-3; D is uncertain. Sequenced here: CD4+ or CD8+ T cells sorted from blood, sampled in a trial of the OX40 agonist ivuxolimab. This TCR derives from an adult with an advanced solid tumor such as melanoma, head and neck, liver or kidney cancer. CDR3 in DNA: TGTGCCAGCAGCTTAGAAGGCGCGGCCACAGATACGCAGTATTTT. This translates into CASSLEGAATDTQYF.